The sample holds a few counts of the clone carrying this T cell receptor (beta chain). Its antigen remains unknown. The repertoire was sequenced with immunoSEQ multiplex PCR; TCRdb's copy has only in-frame clones and lacks some. Of around 25,000 clones in the sample, roughly 80% were seen once. This sample is part of a study of vaccination effects on CD4 cells after COVID-19. Antigen-specific CD4+ T cells were expanded (with viral peptide pools) by the ViraFEST assay ahead of sequencing. CD4+ T cell isolation took place after 10 days of culture. Vaccine administered to participants consisted of two doses of either BNT162b2 or mRNA-1273. Study observations and caveats: Long after vaccination, the clones induced by infection and by vaccine shrank markedly in size.

The sequences come from CD4+ T cells from PBMCs cultured with HCoV-NL63 spike peptides, collected after COVID-19 vaccination. The clonotype originates from a human donor who received a COVID-19 vaccine. Some clones in this sample may be carry-over from other donors' samples.

CDR3 in amino acids: CASRVQLRYNSPLHF. The CDR3 region has the DNA TGTGCCAGCAGGGTTCAGTTGCGGTATAATTCACCCCTCCACTTT. The genes are TRBV27 and TRBJ1-6, with D uncertain. The CDR3 runs 15 residues. Trimming removed 6 bases at V and 4 bases at J, with 13 bases between. CDR1 and CDR2 from the germline V gene are MNHEY and SMNVEV (reference sequence).